These T cell receptor beta chains were read from a single sample in a study of blood T cells in healthy people across ages. TCRdb redid the calling of the 5' RACE reads with MiXCR, one entry per CDR3 protein. The sample lists about 1.4 million distinct CDR3 sequences, approximately 60% seen once, with 6.5% to 8.5% in the top ten. The source material was blood. These receptors originate from a man aged 18 to 30 in good health. CDR3s include the opening cysteine and the closing phenylalanine or tryptophan. Each record gives: V gene, clone size, D gene, J gene, CDR3 protein, CDR3 DNA. D genes are given only for firm matches. Clone size, where shown, is once, few, many, or a class for clones that have expanded.

V: TRBV12-3/TRBV12-4; size: NA; D: NA; J: TRBJ2-3; CDR3: CASSASDHQTDTQYF; DNA: TGTGCCAGCAGCGCGTCGGACCATCAGACGGATACGCAGTATTTT
V: TRBV20-1; size: NA; D: TRBD2; J: TRBJ2-7; CDR3: CSAREDGTSGRAYEQYF; DNA: TGCAGTGCTAGAGAGGATGGGACTAGCGGGAGGGCTTACGAGCAGTACTTC
V: TRBV6-5; size: NA; D: NA; J: TRBJ1-1; CDR3: CATLRGENTEAFF; DNA: TGTGCCACCTTAAGAGGTGAGAACACTGAAGCTTTCTTT
V: TRBV12-3/TRBV12-4; size: NA; D: TRBD2; J: TRBJ2-7; CDR3: CASSPGRGTFSYEQYF; DNA: TGTGCCAGCAGCCCAGGGCGGGGGACTTTCTCCTACGAGCAGTACTTC
V: TRBV4-1; size: many; D: TRBD1; J: TRBJ2-7; CDR3: CASSRGTDYEQYF; DNA: TGCGCCAGCAGCAGAGGGACAGACTACGAGCAGTACTTC
V: TRBV7-2; size: NA; D: TRBD1; J: TRBJ2-7; CDR3: CASSRILSGQAYEQYF; DNA: TGTGCCAGCAGCCGAATCCTCTCGGGACAGGCCTACGAGCAGTACTTC
V: TRBV6-1; size: NA; D: NA; J: TRBJ2-1; CDR3: CASSVYSSYNEQFF; DNA: TGTGCCAGCAGTGTCTATAGCTCCTACAATGAGCAGTTCTTC
V: TRBV29-1; size: NA; D: NA; J: TRBJ2-3; CDR3: CNVEEGIPPTDTQYF; DNA: TGCAACGTTGAAGAAGGAATCCCTCCCACAGATACGCAGTATTTT
V: TRBV7-9; size: NA; D: TRBD2; J: TRBJ2-3; CDR3: CASSSPTSGGVSPDTQYF; DNA: TGTGCCAGCAGCTCTCCGACTAGCGGAGGGGTATCCCCAGATACGCAGTATTTT
V: TRBV29-1; size: NA; D: NA; J: TRBJ1-1; CDR3: CSVARGYTEAFF; DNA: TGCAGCGTAGCGCGGGGATACACTGAAGCTTTCTTT
V: TRBV7-2; size: NA; D: TRBD1; J: TRBJ2-7; CDR3: CASSSGTVTHEQYF; DNA: TGTGCCAGCAGCTCCGGGACAGTTACCCACGAGCAGTACTTC
V: TRBV5-1; size: once; D: TRBD2; J: TRBJ2-7; CDR3: CASSHMGLALDEQYF; DNA: TGCGCCAGCAGCCACATGGGACTAGCTCTCGACGAGCAGTACTTC
V: TRBV4-1; size: few; D: TRBD2; J: TRBJ2-3; CDR3: CASSQEGGASTDTQYF; DNA: TGCGCCAGCAGCCAAGAGGGAGGGGCTAGCACAGATACGCAGTATTTT
V: TRBV20-1; size: NA; D: NA; J: TRBJ2-3; CDR3: CSARAATDTQYF; DNA: TGCAGTGCTAGAGCGGCTACAGATACGCAGTATTTT
V: TRBV20-1; size: NA; D: TRBD2; J: TRBJ2-5; CDR3: CSARDTRGGETQYF; DNA: TGCAGTGCTAGAGACACTCGGGGGGGAGAGACCCAGTACTTC
V: TRBV7-9; size: NA; D: NA; J: TRBJ2-7; CDR3: CASSPLTNIDEQYF; DNA: TGTGCCAGCAGCCCACTGACCAACATCGACGAGCAGTACTTC
V: TRBV4-3; size: few; D: NA; J: TRBJ2-7; CDR3: CASSQDSSGVSSYEQYF; DNA: TGCGCCAGCAGCCAAGACAGCTCCGGGGTATCCTCCTACGAGCAGTACTTC
V: TRBV5-5; size: NA; D: NA; J: TRBJ2-3; CDR3: CASSLKAVSTDTQYF; DNA: TGTGCCAGCAGCTTAAAAGCGGTTAGCACAGATACGCAGTATTTT
V: TRBV4-2; size: NA; D: TRBD1; J: TRBJ1-1; CDR3: CASSPNDRGLRFGPLSGGAEAFF; DNA: TGTGCCAGCAGCCCCAATGACAGGGGGCTTAGATTTGGGCCTTTGAGCGGAGGGGCTGAAGCTTTCTTT
V: TRBV18; size: few; D: TRBD2; J: TRBJ2-7; CDR3: CASGGRAAYEQYF; DNA: TGTGCCAGCGGCGGGAGGGCGGCCTACGAGCAGTACTTC
V: TRBV9; size: NA; D: NA; J: TRBJ2-5; CDR3: CASSIGPQQTQYF; DNA: TGTGCCAGCAGCATAGGACCCCAACAGACCCAGTACTTC
V: TRBV2; size: few; D: NA; J: TRBJ2-1; CDR3: CARRQGRVNEQFF; DNA: TGTGCCAGACGACAGGGGAGGGTCAATGAGCAGTTCTTC
V: TRBV4-3; size: NA; D: NA; J: TRBJ1-1; CDR3: CASSQANRVNTEAFF; DNA: TGCGCCAGCAGCCAAGCGAACAGGGTTAACACTGAAGCTTTCTTT
V: TRBV20-1; size: NA; D: NA; J: TRBJ2-7; CDR3: CSASGGLEQYF; DNA: TGCAGTGCCAGCGGCGGGCTCGAGCAGTACTTC
V: TRBV25-1; size: once; D: NA; J: TRBJ2-3; CDR3: CASEREGALDTQYF; DNA: TGTGCCAGTGAACGGGAGGGGGCTTTAGATACGCAGTATTTT
V: TRBV24-1; size: NA; D: NA; J: TRBJ1-5; CDR3: CATSAGGYSNQPQHF; DNA: TGTGCCACCAGTGCAGGCGGATATAGCAATCAGCCCCAGCATTTT
V: TRBV27; size: few; D: NA; J: TRBJ2-1; CDR3: CASSLRDGDNEQFF; DNA: TGTGCCAGCAGTTTAAGGGACGGAGACAATGAGCAGTTCTTC
V: TRBV20-1; size: NA; D: NA; J: TRBJ2-1; CDR3: CSAGGPIAAFDNEQFF; DNA: TGCAGTGCCGGGGGCCCGATAGCGGCGTTCGACAATGAGCAGTTCTTC
V: TRBV10-3; size: NA; D: NA; J: TRBJ1-5; CDR3: CAIREGNQPQHF; DNA: TGTGCCATCAGGGAGGGAAATCAGCCCCAGCATTTT
V: TRBV2; size: NA; D: NA; J: TRBJ2-4; CDR3: CASSGRDGKNIQYF; DNA: TGTGCCAGCTCGGGTCGGGACGGCAAAAACATTCAGTACTTC
V: TRBV24-1; size: NA; D: TRBD2; J: TRBJ2-5; CDR3: CATSAGTSGGLGETQYF; DNA: TGTGCCACCAGTGCCGGGACTAGCGGGGGGTTGGGAGAGACCCAGTACTTC
V: TRBV6-2/TRBV6-3; size: few; D: NA; J: TRBJ1-6; CDR3: CASSWLASPLHF; DNA: TGTGCCAGCAGTTGGTTGGCTTCACCCCTCCACTTT
V: TRBV28; size: NA; D: NA; J: TRBJ2-7; CDR3: CASSLYPAGQYF; DNA: TGTGCCAGCAGTTTATACCCGGCGGGGCAGTACTTC
V: TRBV25-1; size: NA; D: NA; J: TRBJ1-4; CDR3: CASSEAAEKLFF; DNA: TGTGCCAGCAGTGAGGCGGCTGAAAAACTGTTTTTT
V: TRBV20-1; size: NA; D: NA; J: TRBJ2-3; CDR3: CSAPVPGSDTQYF; DNA: TGCAGTGCCCCCGTTCCAGGGTCAGATACGCAGTATTTT
V: TRBV5-1; size: NA; D: TRBD2; J: TRBJ2-1; CDR3: CASSLGASGMVDEQFF; DNA: TGCGCCAGCAGCTTGGGGGCTAGCGGGATGGTCGATGAGCAGTTCTTC
V: TRBV20-1; size: NA; D: NA; J: TRBJ2-1; CDR3: CSAPARTNEQFF; DNA: TGCAGTGCTCCCGCCCGAACCAATGAGCAGTTCTTC
V: TRBV29-1; size: NA; D: NA; J: TRBJ1-2; CDR3: CSVEMLSYGYTF; DNA: TGCAGCGTTGAAATGTTGAGCTATGGCTACACCTTC
V: TRBV7-2; size: few; D: TRBD1; J: TRBJ1-6; CDR3: CASSLGQVTSPLHF; DNA: TGTGCCAGCAGCTTGGGACAGGTTACTTCACCCCTCCACTTT
V: TRBV10-3; size: few; D: NA; J: TRBJ1-5; CDR3: CAISESGEDQPQHF; DNA: TGTGCCATCAGTGAGTCTGGCGAGGATCAGCCCCAGCATTTT
V: TRBV20-1; size: NA; D: NA; J: TRBJ1-6; CDR3: CSAGAGISGYSPLHF; DNA: TGCAGTGCTGGGGCGGGGATCTCAGGGTATTCACCCCTCCACTTT
V: TRBV7-9; size: once; D: NA; J: TRBJ2-5; CDR3: CSSSLVHRGQETQYF; DNA: TGTTCCAGCAGCTTAGTTCATCGGGGGCAAGAGACCCAGTACTTC
V: TRBV20-1; size: NA; D: NA; J: TRBJ2-1; CDR3: CSVPGADGYNEQFF; DNA: TGCAGTGTCCCGGGAGCGGACGGGTACAATGAGCAGTTCTTC
V: TRBV12-3/TRBV12-4; size: few; D: NA; J: TRBJ2-4; CDR3: CASRTLRDGENIQYF; DNA: TGTGCCAGCAGAACCCTGCGGGATGGGGAAAACATTCAGTACTTC
V: TRBV20-1; size: NA; D: NA; J: TRBJ2-3; CDR3: CSAIPQAVRGTDTQYF; DNA: TGCAGTGCCATACCCCAAGCTGTGCGGGGAACAGATACGCAGTATTTT
V: TRBV20-1; size: NA; D: TRBD1; J: TRBJ2-1; CDR3: CSGGTGDLYNEQFF; DNA: TGCAGTGGCGGGACAGGGGATCTCTACAATGAGCAGTTCTTC
V: TRBV4-3; size: few; D: TRBD2; J: TRBJ2-7; CDR3: CASSQEHTSGGSHYLYEQYF; DNA: TGCGCCAGCAGCCAAGAGCATACTAGCGGGGGGTCCCATTACCTCTACGAGCAGTACTTC
V: TRBV4-3; size: NA; D: TRBD2; J: TRBJ2-1; CDR3: CASSQDLGTSSYNEQFF; DNA: TGCGCCAGCAGCCAAGATCTCGGGACTAGCTCCTACAATGAGCAGTTCTTC
V: TRBV6-2/TRBV6-3; size: NA; D: NA; J: TRBJ2-4; CDR3: CASSPRSGFTQNIQYF; DNA: TGTGCCAGCAGTCCTAGGAGCGGATTTACCCAAAACATTCAGTACTTC
V: TRBV2; size: NA; D: NA; J: TRBJ2-1; CDR3: CASDGDYNEQFF; DNA: TGTGCCAGCGACGGGGACTACAATGAGCAGTTCTTC
V: TRBV20-1; size: NA; D: TRBD1; J: TRBJ1-2; CDR3: CSAPRTGGGYTF; DNA: TGCAGTGCTCCCCGGACAGGTGGGGGCTACACCTTC
V: TRBV7-9; size: NA; D: NA; J: TRBJ2-7; CDR3: CASNPVGLGYEQYF; DNA: TGTGCCAGCAACCCGGTGGGGTTGGGCTACGAGCAGTACTTC
V: TRBV27; size: NA; D: NA; J: TRBJ1-5; CDR3: CASSSFSGSNQPQHF; DNA: TGTGCCAGCAGTTCCTTCAGCGGGAGCAATCAGCCCCAGCATTTT
V: TRBV4-1; size: NA; D: NA; J: TRBJ2-3; CDR3: CASREGRAPDTQYF; DNA: TGCGCCAGCCGGGAAGGGCGGGCACCAGATACGCAGTATTTT
V: TRBV29-1; size: NA; D: NA; J: TRBJ1-4; CDR3: CSVAVGRGYEKLFF; DNA: TGCAGCGTTGCTGTGGGCAGGGGATATGAAAAACTGTTTTTT
V: TRBV10-3; size: NA; D: NA; J: TRBJ1-1; CDR3: CAISAIGGGTEAFF; DNA: TGTGCCATCAGTGCCATAGGGGGAGGGACTGAAGCTTTCTTT
V: TRBV20-1; size: NA; D: NA; J: TRBJ2-5; CDR3: CSARDFLEETQYF; DNA: TGCAGTGCTAGAGATTTCCTGGAAGAGACCCAGTACTTC
V: TRBV27; size: NA; D: NA; J: TRBJ2-6; CDR3: CASSRRLKANVLTF; DNA: TGTGCCAGCAGTCGTAGGTTGAAGGCCAACGTCCTGACTTTC
V: TRBV5-1; size: NA; D: NA; J: TRBJ2-7; CDR3: CASSLARDSWAYEQYF; DNA: TGCGCCAGCAGCTTGGCCCGGGACTCCTGGGCCTACGAGCAGTACTTC